The 13 T cell receptor beta chains reported below all come from one sample, sequenced in a study of T cell repertoires in aging, cancer and after chemotherapy. TCR beta rearrangements were amplified from peripheral blood genomic DNA. Multiplex touch-down PCR with TRB-A/B primers amplified rearranged V-D-J TRB sequences. TCRdb ran MiXCR on the multiplex PCR reads and lists one entry per CDR3 protein. The sample holds just over 750 distinct CDR3 sequences, roughly a quarter seen once. The specimen sequenced was blood. The receptors shown here come from a human donor with a solid tumor.

The chain employs TRBV20-1 and TRBJ2-1; no clear D gene. Germline CDR1 reads DFQATT; CDR2 reads SNEGSKA (reference sequence). There are 11 residues in the CDR3. V lost 4 bases to trimming and J lost 4 bases, with 5 bases between them. For the CDR3, the DNA is TGCAGTGCTACCAGATACAATGAGCAGTTCTTC. Residues: CSATRYNEQFF.

This clonotype is hyperexpanded in the sample. The chain carries TRBV6-1 and TRBJ2-1; 7 nucleotides align to TRBD1. This CDR3 has 15 residues. V was pared by 6 bases and J by 0 bases, with 5 bases of the junction left unmatched. CDR1 and CDR2 from the germline V gene are MNHNS and SASEGT. The CDR3 region has the DNA TGTGCCAGCAGCCCGGGACAGAGCTCCTACAATGAGCAGTTCTTC. This codes for CASSPGQSSYNEQFF.

The chain carries TRBV12-3 or TRBV12-4 and TRBJ2-5, with TRBD1 identical over 7 bases. The CDR3 runs to 14 residues. The trim removed 6 bases at V and 2 bases at J, leaving 6 bases unmatched. CDR3 protein: CASRTLTGQETQYF. In DNA form, the CDR3 reads TGTGCCAGCAGGACGTTGACAGGGCAAGAGACCCAGTACTTC.

This clonotype rates as large (0.1 to 1%). This chain joins TRBV6-5 and TRBJ1-1; D call uncertain. CDR3 size: 13 residues. The germline gives CDR1 MNHEY, CDR2 SVGAGI. Trimming shortened V by 5 bases and J by 0 bases, and 7 bases separated the two germline ends. The DNA of the CDR3 is TGTGCCAGCAGTCTAACACTGAACACTGAAGCTTTCTTT. It encodes CASSLTLNTEAFF.

By share, this clonotype counts as medium-sized. The rearrangement links TRBV5-4 to TRBJ1-6; 9 nucleotides line up with TRBD1. The V and J ends lost 3 bases and 4 bases, in that order; junction bases with no gene match: 2. The CDR3 covers 15 residues. The V gene's germline CDR1 is SGHNT and CDR2 YYREEE (reference sequence). CDR3 bases: TGTGCCAGCAGCTGGGACAGGGAGTATAATTCACCCCTCCACTTT. This translates into CASSWDREYNSPLHF.

The gene calls are TRBV29-1 and TRBJ2-1; 9 bases fit TRBD1. The CDR3 is made up of 12 amino acids. V was pared by 7 bases and J by 6 bases, with 4 bases of the junction left unmatched. Germline CDR1 reads SQVTM; CDR2 reads ANQGSEA. CDR3 protein: CSGGTGTNEQFF. DNA for the CDR3: TGCAGCGGCGGGACAGGGACCAATGAGCAGTTCTTC.

This clonotype was counted between two and nine times. The V call is TRBV20-1, the J call TRBJ2-2, with 7 bases aligning to TRBD1. V trimming: 8 bases; J trimming: 2 bases; junction bases outside the gene matches: 5. CDR1 DFQATT and CDR2 SNEGSKA come from the germline V gene (reference sequence). This CDR3 is 13 amino acids long. The CDR3 nucleotides read TGCAGTCCATACAGGGGTAACACCGGGGAGCTGTTTTTT. Encoded protein: CSPYRGNTGELFF.

This chain joins TRBV5-1 and TRBJ1-5, with unresolved D. Trimming took 0 bases from V and 6 from J, leaving 7 bases between them. This CDR3 spans 13 amino acids. CDR1 SGHRS and CDR2 YFSETQ come from the germline V gene. CDR3 nucleotide sequence: TGCGCCAGCAGCTTGGCAGAGGGTCAGCCCCAGCATTTT. Amino acids: CASSLAEGQPQHF.

This clonotype was detected only once. A read error may explain this, as a much larger clone is one base away. The chain uses TRBV19 and TRBJ2-7, with D possibly being TRBD2 (5 bases). Trimming removed 3 bases from V and 6 bases from J, with 18 bases in between. The CDR3 has 15 residues. In germline, CDR1 is LNHDA, CDR2 SQIVND (reference sequence). This CDR3 reads CASSMSFNEGVEQYF. The CDR3 region has the DNA TGTGCCAGTAGTATGTCTTTTAACGAGGGAGTCGAGCAGTACTTC.

The chain combines TRBV25-1 with TRBJ1-5; TRBD1 agrees at 7 bases. Trimming cost V 6 bases and J 6 bases; bases outside gene matches: 8. This CDR3 region has 14 residues. CDR1 is MGHDK and CDR2 is SYGVNS in the germline V gene. Here the CDR3 reads CASRETGLGQPQHF. For the CDR3, the DNA is TGTGCCAGCAGAGAGACAGGGCTGGGTCAGCCCCAGCATTTT.

The gene calls are TRBV6-1 and TRBJ2-3; D unresolved. This CDR3 contains 12 residues. The V end lost 7 bases, the J end lost 6 bases, and 11 bases lay between the germline ends. In germline, CDR1 is MNHNS, CDR2 SASEGT. In DNA form, the CDR3 reads TGTGCCAGCAAGCCAGGCATTGATACGCAGTATTTT. Protein product: CASKPGIDTQYF.

In its sample, this clonotype is large. The chain uses TRBV20-1 and TRBJ2-7; 8 bases match TRBD2. Trimming removed 5 bases from V and 5 bases from J; junction bases left unmatched: 8. Germline-derived CDR1 and CDR2 are DFQATT and SNEGSKA (reference sequence). The CDR3 is 13 amino acids. CDR3 coding DNA: TGCAGTGCTGAACCCAGCGGGAGAGACGAGCAGTACTTC. As protein: CSAEPSGRDEQYF.

This clonotype was picked up one time. A read error is possible here, since a much larger clone lies one base away. The chain links TRBV5-4 to TRBJ2-7; 7 nucleotides line up with TRBD2. The CDR3 runs to 13 residues. The germline CDR1 and CDR2 sequences are SGHNT and YYREEE (reference sequence). The CDR3 reads CDSSPRTSFEQYF. The CDR3 bases are TGTGACAGCAGCCCCAGGACTAGTTTCGAGCAGTACTTC.